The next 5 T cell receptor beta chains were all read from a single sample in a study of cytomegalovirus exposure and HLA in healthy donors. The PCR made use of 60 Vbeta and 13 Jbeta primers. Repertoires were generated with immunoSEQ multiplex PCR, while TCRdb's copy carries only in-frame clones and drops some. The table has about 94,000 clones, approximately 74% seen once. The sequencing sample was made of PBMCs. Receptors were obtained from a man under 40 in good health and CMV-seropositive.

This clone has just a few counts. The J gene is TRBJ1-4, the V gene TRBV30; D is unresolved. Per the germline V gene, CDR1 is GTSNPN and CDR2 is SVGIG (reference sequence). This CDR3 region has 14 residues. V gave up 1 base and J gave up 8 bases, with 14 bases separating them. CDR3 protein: CAWSAEGVREKLFF. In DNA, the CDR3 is TGTGCCTGGAGTGCGGAGGGAGTGCGCGAAAAACTGTTTTTT.

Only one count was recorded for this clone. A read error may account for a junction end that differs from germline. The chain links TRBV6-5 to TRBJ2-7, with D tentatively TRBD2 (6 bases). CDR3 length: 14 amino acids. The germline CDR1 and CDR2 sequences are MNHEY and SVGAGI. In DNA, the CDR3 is TGTGCCAGCAGGGAGGGTCAAAGGGCTCTAAAGTGGAACTTC. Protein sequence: CASREGQRALKWNF.

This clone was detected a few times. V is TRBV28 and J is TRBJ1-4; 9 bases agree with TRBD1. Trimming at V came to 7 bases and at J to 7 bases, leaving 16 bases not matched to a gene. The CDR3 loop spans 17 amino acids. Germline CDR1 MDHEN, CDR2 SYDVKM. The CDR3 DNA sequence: TGTGCCAGCAACCCCCTCAAATACAGGGGGCCAGCTGAAAAACTGTTTTTT. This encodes CASNPLKYRGPAEKLFF.

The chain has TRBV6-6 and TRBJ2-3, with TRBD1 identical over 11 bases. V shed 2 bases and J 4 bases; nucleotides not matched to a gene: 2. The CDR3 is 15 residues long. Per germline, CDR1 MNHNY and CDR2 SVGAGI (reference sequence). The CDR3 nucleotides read TGTGCCAGCAGTTACCAGGGACAGGGGGCAGATACGCAGTATTTT. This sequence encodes CASSYQGQGADTQYF.

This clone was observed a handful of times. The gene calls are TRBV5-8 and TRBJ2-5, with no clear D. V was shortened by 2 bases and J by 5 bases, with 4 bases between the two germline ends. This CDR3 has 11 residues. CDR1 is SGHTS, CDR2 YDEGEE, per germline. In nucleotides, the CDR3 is TGTGCCAGCAGCTTCCAGGAGACCCAGTACTTC. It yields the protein CASSFQETQYF.